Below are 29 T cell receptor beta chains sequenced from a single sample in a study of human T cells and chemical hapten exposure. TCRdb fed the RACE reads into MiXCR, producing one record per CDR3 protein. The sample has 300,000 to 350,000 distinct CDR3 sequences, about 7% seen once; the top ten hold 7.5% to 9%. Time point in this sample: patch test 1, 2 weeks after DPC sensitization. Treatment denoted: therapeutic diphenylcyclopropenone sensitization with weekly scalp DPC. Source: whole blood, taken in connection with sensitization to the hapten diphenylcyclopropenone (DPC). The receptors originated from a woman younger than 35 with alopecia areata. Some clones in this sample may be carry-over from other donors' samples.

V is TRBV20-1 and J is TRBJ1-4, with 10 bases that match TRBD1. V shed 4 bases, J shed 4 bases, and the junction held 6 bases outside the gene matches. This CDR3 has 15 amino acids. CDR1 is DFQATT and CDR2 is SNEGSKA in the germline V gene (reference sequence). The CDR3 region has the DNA TGCAGTGCTACGGACAGGGGGAGTAATAATGAAAAACTGTTTTTT. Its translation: CSATDRGSNNEKLFF.

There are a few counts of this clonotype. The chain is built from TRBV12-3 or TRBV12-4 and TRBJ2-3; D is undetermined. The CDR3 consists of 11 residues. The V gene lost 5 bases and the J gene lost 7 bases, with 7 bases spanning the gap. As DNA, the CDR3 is TGTGCCAGCAGTAACGTTCATACGCAGTATTTT. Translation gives CASSNVHTQYF.

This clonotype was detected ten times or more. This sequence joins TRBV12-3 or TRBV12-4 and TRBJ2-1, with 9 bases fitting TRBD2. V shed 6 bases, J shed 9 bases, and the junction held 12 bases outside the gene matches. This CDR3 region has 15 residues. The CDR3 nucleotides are TGTGCCAGCAGAATAGCGGGGGCTCTTACATGTGAGCAGTTCTTC. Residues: CASRIAGALTCEQFF.

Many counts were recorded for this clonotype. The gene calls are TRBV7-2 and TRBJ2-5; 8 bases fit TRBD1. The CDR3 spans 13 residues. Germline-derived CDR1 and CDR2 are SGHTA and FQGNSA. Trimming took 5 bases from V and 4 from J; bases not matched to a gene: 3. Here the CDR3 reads CASSRGTGETQYF. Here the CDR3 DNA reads TGTGCCAGCAGCCGAGGGACAGGAGAGACCCAGTACTTC.

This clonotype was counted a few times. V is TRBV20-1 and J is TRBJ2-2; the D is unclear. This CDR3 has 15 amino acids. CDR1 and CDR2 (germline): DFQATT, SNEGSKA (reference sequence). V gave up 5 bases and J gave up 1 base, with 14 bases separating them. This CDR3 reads CSAARRHRNTGELFF. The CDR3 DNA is TGCAGTGCTGCCAGGAGACACCGGAACACCGGGGAGCTGTTTTTT.

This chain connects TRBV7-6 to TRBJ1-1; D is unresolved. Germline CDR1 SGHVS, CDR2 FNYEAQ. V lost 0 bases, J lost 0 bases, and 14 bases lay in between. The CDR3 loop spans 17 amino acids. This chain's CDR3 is CASSLAEIPSLNTEAFF. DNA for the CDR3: TGTGCCAGCAGCTTAGCGGAGATTCCCTCTTTGAACACTGAAGCTTTCTTT. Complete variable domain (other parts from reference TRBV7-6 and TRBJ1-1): GAGVSQSPRYKVTKRGQDVALRCDPISGHVSLYWYRQALGQGPEFLTYFNYEAQQDKSGLPNDRFSAERPEGSISTLTIQRTEQRDSAMYRCASSLAEIPSLNTEAFFGQGTRLTVV.

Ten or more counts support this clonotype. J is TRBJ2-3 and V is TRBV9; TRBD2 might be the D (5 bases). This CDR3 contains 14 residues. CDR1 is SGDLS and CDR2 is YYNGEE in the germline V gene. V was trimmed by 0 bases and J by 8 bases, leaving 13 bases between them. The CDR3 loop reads CASSVVSVEGTQYF. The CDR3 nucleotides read TGTGCCAGCAGCGTAGTCAGCGTCGAGGGTACGCAGTATTTT.

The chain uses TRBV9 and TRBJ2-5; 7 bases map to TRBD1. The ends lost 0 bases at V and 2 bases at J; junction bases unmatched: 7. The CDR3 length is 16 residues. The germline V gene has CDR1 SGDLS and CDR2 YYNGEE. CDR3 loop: CASSVGRTGLQETQYF. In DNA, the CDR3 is TGTGCCAGCAGCGTAGGACGGACAGGTCTACAAGAGACCCAGTACTTC.

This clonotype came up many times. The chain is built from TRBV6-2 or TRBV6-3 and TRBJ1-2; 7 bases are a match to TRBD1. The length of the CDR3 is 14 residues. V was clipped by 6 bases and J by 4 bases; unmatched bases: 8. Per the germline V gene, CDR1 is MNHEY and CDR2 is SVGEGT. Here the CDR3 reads CASSYWGQIYGYTF. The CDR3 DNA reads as TGTGCCAGCAGCTATTGGGGACAGATCTATGGCTACACCTTC.

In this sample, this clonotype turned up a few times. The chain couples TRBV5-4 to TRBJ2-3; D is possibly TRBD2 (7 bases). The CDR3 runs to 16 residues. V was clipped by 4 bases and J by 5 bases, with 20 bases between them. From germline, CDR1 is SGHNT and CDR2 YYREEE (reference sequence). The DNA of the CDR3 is TGTGCCAGCAGCGGGGGGGGACAAGTCCCCGGAGATACGCAGTATTTT. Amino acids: CASSGGGQVPGDTQYF.

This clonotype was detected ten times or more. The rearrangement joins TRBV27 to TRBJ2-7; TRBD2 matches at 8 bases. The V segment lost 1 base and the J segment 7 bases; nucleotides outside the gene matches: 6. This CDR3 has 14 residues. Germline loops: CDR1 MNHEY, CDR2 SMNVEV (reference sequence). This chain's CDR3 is CASSLYGGALEQYF. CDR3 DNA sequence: TGTGCCAGCAGTTTATACGGGGGGGCGTTGGAGCAGTACTTC.

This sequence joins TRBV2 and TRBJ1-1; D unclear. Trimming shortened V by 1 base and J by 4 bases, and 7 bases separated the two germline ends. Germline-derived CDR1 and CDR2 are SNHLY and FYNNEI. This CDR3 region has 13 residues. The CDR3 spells CASSEGPSTEAFF. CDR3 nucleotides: TGTGCCAGCAGTGAAGGGCCCAGCACTGAAGCTTTCTTT.

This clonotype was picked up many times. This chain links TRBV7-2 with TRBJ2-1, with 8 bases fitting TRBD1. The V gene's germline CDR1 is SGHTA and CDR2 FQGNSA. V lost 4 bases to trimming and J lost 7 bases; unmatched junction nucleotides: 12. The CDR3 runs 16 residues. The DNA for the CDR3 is TGTGCCAGCAGCTCTATGCCGGGACAGGTGAGAAATGAGCAGTTCTTC. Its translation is CASSSMPGQVRNEQFF.

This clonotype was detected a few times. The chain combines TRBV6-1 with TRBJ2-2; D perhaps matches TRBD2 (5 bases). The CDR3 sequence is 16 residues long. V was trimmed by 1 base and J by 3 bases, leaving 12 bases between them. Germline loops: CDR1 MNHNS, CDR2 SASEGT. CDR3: CASSEEPRGYTGELFF. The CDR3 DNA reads TGTGCCAGCAGTGAAGAACCAAGAGGGTACACCGGGGAGCTGTTTTTT.

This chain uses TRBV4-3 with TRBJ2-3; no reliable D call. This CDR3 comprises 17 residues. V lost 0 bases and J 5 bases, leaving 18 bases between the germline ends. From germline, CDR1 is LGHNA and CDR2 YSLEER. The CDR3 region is CASSQDNTPEFEDTQYF. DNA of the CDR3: TGCGCCAGCAGCCAAGACAACACCCCAGAGTTCGAAGATACGCAGTATTTT.

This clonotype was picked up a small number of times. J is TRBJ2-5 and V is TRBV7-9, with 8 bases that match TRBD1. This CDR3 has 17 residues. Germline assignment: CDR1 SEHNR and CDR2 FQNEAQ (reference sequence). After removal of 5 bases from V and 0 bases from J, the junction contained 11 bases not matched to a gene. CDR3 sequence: CASSPGTGESYQETQYF. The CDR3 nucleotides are TGTGCCAGCAGCCCTGGGACAGGTGAATCGTACCAAGAGACCCAGTACTTC. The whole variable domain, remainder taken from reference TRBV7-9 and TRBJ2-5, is DTGVSQNPRHKITKRGQNVTFRCDPISEHNRLYWYRQTLGQGPEFLTYFQNEAQLEKSRLLSDRFSAERPKGSFSTLEIQRTEQGDSAMYLCASSPGTGESYQETQYFGPGTRLLVL.

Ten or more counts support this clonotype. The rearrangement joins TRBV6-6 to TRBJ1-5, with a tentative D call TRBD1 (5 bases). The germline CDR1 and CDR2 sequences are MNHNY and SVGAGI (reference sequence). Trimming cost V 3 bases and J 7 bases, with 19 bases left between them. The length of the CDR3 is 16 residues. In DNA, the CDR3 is TGTGCCAGCAGTTATGTGGCAGGCCTGGGGGGACAGCCCCAGCATTTT. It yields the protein CASSYVAGLGGQPQHF.

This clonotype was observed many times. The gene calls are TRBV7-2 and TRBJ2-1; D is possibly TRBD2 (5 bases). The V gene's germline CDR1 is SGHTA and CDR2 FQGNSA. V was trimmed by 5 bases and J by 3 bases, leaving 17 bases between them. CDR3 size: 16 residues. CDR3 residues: CASSPWTGRDYNEQFF. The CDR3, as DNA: TGTGCCAGCAGCCCGTGGACTGGGCGAGACTACAATGAGCAGTTCTTC.

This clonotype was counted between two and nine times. The CDR3 loop is CASRRNRRSTDTQYF. For the CDR3, the DNA is TGTGCCAGCAGGCGCAACAGGCGTAGCACAGATACGCAGTATTTT. The chain combines TRBV6-2 or TRBV6-3 with TRBJ2-3; possible D gene TRBD1, 5 bases. Trimming removed 6 bases from V and 0 bases from J, with 13 bases in between. This CDR3 is 15 amino acids long. Germline lookup yields CDR1 MNHEY and CDR2 SVGEGT.

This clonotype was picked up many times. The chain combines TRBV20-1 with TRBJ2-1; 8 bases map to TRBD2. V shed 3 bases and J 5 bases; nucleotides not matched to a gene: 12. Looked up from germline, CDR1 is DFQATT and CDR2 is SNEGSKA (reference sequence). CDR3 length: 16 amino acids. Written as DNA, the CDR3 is TGCAGTGCTAGTAAGGCAGGGATTAGCGGGGACAATGAGCAGTTCTTC. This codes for CSASKAGISGDNEQFF.

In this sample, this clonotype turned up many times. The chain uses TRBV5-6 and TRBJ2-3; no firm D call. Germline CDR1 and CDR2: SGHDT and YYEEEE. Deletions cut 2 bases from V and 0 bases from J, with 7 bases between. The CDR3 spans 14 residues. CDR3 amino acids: CASSFLRSTDTQYF. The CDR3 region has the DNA TGTGCCAGCAGCTTTTTGCGCAGCACAGATACGCAGTATTTT.

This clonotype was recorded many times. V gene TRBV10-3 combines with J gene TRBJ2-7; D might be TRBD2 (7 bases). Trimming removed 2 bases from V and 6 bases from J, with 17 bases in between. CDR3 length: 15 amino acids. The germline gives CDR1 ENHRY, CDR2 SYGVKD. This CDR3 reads CAISERGGGPGEQYF. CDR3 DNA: TGTGCCATCAGTGAGCGGGGAGGGGGGCCTGGCGAGCAGTACTTC.

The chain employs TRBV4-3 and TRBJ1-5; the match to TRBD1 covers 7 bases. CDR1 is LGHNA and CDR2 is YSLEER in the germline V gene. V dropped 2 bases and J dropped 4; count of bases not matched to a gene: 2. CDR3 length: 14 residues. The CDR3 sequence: CASSQRQGNQPQHF. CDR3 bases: TGCGCCAGCAGCCAAAGACAGGGAAATCAGCCCCAGCATTTT.

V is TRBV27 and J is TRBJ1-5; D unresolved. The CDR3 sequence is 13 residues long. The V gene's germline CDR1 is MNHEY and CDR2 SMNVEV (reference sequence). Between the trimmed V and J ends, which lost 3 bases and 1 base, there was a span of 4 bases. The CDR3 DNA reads TGTGCCAGCAGTTTCCCGAGCAATCAGCCCCAGCATTTT. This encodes CASSFPSNQPQHF.

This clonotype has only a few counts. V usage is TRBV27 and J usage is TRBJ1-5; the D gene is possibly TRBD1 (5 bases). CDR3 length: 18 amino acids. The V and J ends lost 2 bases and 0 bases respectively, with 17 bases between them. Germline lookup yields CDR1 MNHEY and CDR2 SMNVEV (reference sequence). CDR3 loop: CASSLRGALANSNQPQHF. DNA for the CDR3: TGTGCCAGCAGTTTAAGAGGGGCCCTAGCAAATAGCAATCAGCCCCAGCATTTT.

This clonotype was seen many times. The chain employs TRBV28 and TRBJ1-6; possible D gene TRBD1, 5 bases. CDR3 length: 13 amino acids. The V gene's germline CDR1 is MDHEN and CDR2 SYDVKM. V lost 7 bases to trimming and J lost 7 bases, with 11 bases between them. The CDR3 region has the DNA TGTGCCAGCAAGGGACCATACAATTCACCCCTCCACTTT. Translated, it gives CASKGPYNSPLHF.

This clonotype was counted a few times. For the CDR3, the DNA is TGTGCCAGCAGTGAGCGGACAGGGAAAAATGAAAAACTGTTTTTT. It is translated as CASSERTGKNEKLFF. V gene TRBV2 combines with J gene TRBJ1-4; the match to TRBD1 covers 8 bases. After removal of 3 bases from V and 5 bases from J, the junction contained 5 bases not matched to a gene. Germline CDR1 and CDR2: SNHLY and FYNNEI. The CDR3 is 15 amino acids.

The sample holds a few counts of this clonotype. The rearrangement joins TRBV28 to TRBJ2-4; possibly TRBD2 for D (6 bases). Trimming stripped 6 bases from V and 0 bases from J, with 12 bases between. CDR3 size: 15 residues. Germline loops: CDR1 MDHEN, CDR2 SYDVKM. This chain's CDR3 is CASRERALAKNIQYF. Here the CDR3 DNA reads TGTGCCAGCAGGGAGCGGGCCCTAGCCAAAAACATTCAGTACTTC.

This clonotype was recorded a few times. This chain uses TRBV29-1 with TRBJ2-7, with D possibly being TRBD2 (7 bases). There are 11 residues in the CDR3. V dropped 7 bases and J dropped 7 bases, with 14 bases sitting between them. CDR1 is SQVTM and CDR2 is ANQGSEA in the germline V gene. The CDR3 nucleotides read TGCAGCGCTGGGGGGGGGCGAGAGCAGTACTTC. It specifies CSAGGGREQYF.